This is a list of T cell receptor beta chains from one sample in a study of molecular identifiers for immune sequencing clone quantification. MiXCR, run by TCRdb on the PCR reads, gives a single entry per CDR3 protein. In the table there are more than 85,000 distinct CDR3 sequences, 30% to 35% of which are singletons. What was sequenced was naive CD8+ T cells from blood, with Jurkat cell RNA spiked in. The receptors originated from a human donor in good health. Some libraries in this study had Jurkat cell RNA spiked in. Both conserved end residues are part of each CDR3. A D gene is named only where the DNA matches it firmly. A clone size is listed for some rows: how often the clone was seen (once, few, many), or a class if it is expanded.

clone_size: once; cdr3_length: 13; d_call: TRBD1; j_call: TRBJ1-5; v_call: TRBV2; cdr3_aa: CARSQGAGQPQHF; cdr3_nt: TGTGCCAGATCCCAGGGGGCGGGTCAGCCCCAGCATTTT
clone_size: few; cdr3_length: 14; d_call: TRBD1; j_call: TRBJ2-1; v_call: TRBV5-1; cdr3_aa: CASLGRGLGNEQFF; cdr3_nt: TGCGCCAGCCTGGGCAGGGGGCTTGGCAATGAGCAGTTCTTC
clone_size: few; cdr3_length: 15; d_call: TRBD2; j_call: TRBJ2-3; v_call: TRBV28; cdr3_aa: CASSPLASGPDTQYF; cdr3_nt: TGTGCCAGCAGTCCCCTGGCTAGCGGGCCAGATACGCAGTATTTT
clone_size: few; cdr3_length: 16; d_call: .; j_call: TRBJ2-5; v_call: TRBV4-1; cdr3_aa: CASSQEPGWVAETQYF; cdr3_nt: TGCGCCAGCAGCCAAGAACCAGGTTGGGTCGCAGAGACCCAGTACTTC
clone_size: few; cdr3_length: 13; d_call: .; j_call: TRBJ1-3; v_call: TRBV7-6; cdr3_aa: CASSLRTGNTIYF; cdr3_nt: TGTGCCAGCAGCTTAAGAACTGGAAACACCATATATTTT
clone_size: .; cdr3_length: 11; d_call: .; j_call: TRBJ2-3; v_call: TRBV19; cdr3_aa: CATRSTDTQYF; cdr3_nt: TGTGCCACCCGCTCCACAGATACGCAGTATTTT
clone_size: few; cdr3_length: 13; d_call: TRBD2; j_call: TRBJ2-1; v_call: TRBV7-3; cdr3_aa: CASSFSSGPEQFF; cdr3_nt: TGTGCCAGCAGCTTCTCTAGCGGTCCTGAGCAGTTCTTC
clone_size: .; cdr3_length: 13; d_call: .; j_call: TRBJ2-7; v_call: TRBV20-1; cdr3_aa: CSARDSPSYEQYF; cdr3_nt: TGCAGTGCTAGGGACAGCCCCTCCTACGAGCAGTACTTC
clone_size: few; cdr3_length: 15; d_call: TRBD2; j_call: TRBJ2-7; v_call: TRBV20-1; cdr3_aa: CSARRVAGSSYEQYF; cdr3_nt: TGCAGTGCTAGACGCGTAGCGGGGAGCTCCTACGAGCAGTACTTC
clone_size: .; cdr3_length: 16; d_call: .; j_call: TRBJ1-4; v_call: TRBV6-5; cdr3_aa: CASSYFGGTANEKLFF; cdr3_nt: TGTGCCAGCAGTTACTTCGGGGGGACTGCTAATGAAAAACTGTTTTTT
clone_size: .; cdr3_length: 13; d_call: .; j_call: TRBJ1-6; v_call: TRBV20-1; cdr3_aa: CSARESDSSPLHF; cdr3_nt: TGCAGTGCTAGAGAGTCAGACTCTTCACCTCTCCACTTT
clone_size: .; cdr3_length: 14; d_call: .; j_call: TRBJ1-5; v_call: TRBV9; cdr3_aa: CASSLAGAAQPQHF; cdr3_nt: TGTGCCAGCAGCCTAGCCGGGGCTGCCCAGCCCCAGCATTTT
clone_size: few; cdr3_length: 13; d_call: .; j_call: TRBJ1-5; v_call: TRBV4-3; cdr3_aa: CASSPRGNQPQHF; cdr3_nt: TGCGCCAGCAGCCCCCGGGGCAATCAGCCCCAGCATTTT
clone_size: once; cdr3_length: 12; d_call: .; j_call: TRBJ2-3; v_call: TRBV6-2/TRBV6-3; cdr3_aa: CASTDIADTRYF; cdr3_nt: TGTGCCAGCACCGATATAGCGGATACGCGGTATTTT
clone_size: .; cdr3_length: 10; d_call: .; j_call: TRBJ2-7; v_call: TRBV24-1; cdr3_aa: CATRSLGQYF; cdr3_nt: TGTGCCACCAGAAGCCTGGGGCAGTACTTC
clone_size: many; cdr3_length: 13; d_call: TRBD2; j_call: TRBJ2-7; v_call: TRBV28; cdr3_aa: CASSLLAGYEQYF; cdr3_nt: TGTGCCAGCAGTCTTCTAGCGGGATACGAGCAGTACTTC
clone_size: .; cdr3_length: 14; d_call: TRBD2; j_call: TRBJ2-7; v_call: TRBV7-9; cdr3_aa: CASSPGLAGCEQYF; cdr3_nt: TGTGCCAGCAGCCCCGGGCTAGCGGGTTGCGAGCAGTACTTC
clone_size: few; cdr3_length: 16; d_call: .; j_call: TRBJ2-1; v_call: TRBV12-3/TRBV12-4; cdr3_aa: CASSFTGGGRNNEQFF; cdr3_nt: TGTGCCAGCAGTTTTACCGGGGGCGGGAGAAACAATGAGCAGTTCTTC
clone_size: many; cdr3_length: 11; d_call: .; j_call: TRBJ2-3; v_call: TRBV7-9; cdr3_aa: CASRHTDTQYF; cdr3_nt: TGTGCCAGCAGGCACACAGATACGCAGTATTTT
clone_size: .; cdr3_length: 14; d_call: .; j_call: TRBJ2-5; v_call: TRBV7-8; cdr3_aa: CASGMDKDQETQYF; cdr3_nt: TGTGCCAGCGGCATGGACAAGGACCAAGAGACCCAGTACTTC
clone_size: .; cdr3_length: 12; d_call: .; j_call: TRBJ1-1; v_call: TRBV5-6; cdr3_aa: CASSLGRFEAYF; cdr3_nt: TGTGCCAGCAGCTTGGGCCGGTTCGAGGCTTACTTT
clone_size: few; cdr3_length: 14; d_call: TRBD2; j_call: TRBJ2-1; v_call: TRBV13; cdr3_aa: CASSPGTSFHEQFF; cdr3_nt: TGTGCCAGCAGCCCTGGGACTAGTTTCCATGAGCAGTTCTTC
clone_size: many; cdr3_length: 15; d_call: TRBD1; j_call: TRBJ2-5; v_call: TRBV7-7; cdr3_aa: CASSNSGTGVGTQYF; cdr3_nt: TGTGCCAGCAGCAACTCCGGGACAGGGGTCGGGACCCAGTACTTC
clone_size: .; cdr3_length: 15; d_call: TRBD2; j_call: TRBJ2-3; v_call: TRBV9; cdr3_aa: CASSESGGGTDTQYF; cdr3_nt: TGTGCCAGCAGTGAGAGCGGGGGAGGCACAGATACGCAGTATTTT
clone_size: few; cdr3_length: 14; d_call: .; j_call: TRBJ2-3; v_call: TRBV5-4; cdr3_aa: CASSAHPSTDTQYF; cdr3_nt: TGTGCCAGCAGCGCACACCCCAGCACAGATACGCAGTATTTT
clone_size: .; cdr3_length: 20; d_call: TRBD2; j_call: TRBJ2-4; v_call: TRBV7-2; cdr3_aa: CASSSSYHVAGGGPKNIQYF; cdr3_nt: TGTGCCAGCAGCTCAAGCTACCATGTAGCGGGAGGCGGACCCAAAAACATTCAGTACTTC
clone_size: .; cdr3_length: 14; d_call: .; j_call: TRBJ2-2; v_call: TRBV4-3; cdr3_aa: CASSQVLLTGLLFF; cdr3_nt: TGCGCCAGCAGCCAAGTTCTGTTAACCGGGTTGCTGTTTTTT
clone_size: .; cdr3_length: 14; d_call: .; j_call: TRBJ2-1; v_call: TRBV9; cdr3_aa: CASSSLVRDPEQFF; cdr3_nt: TGTGCCAGCAGCTCGTTGGTTCGGGACCCTGAGCAGTTCTTC
clone_size: few; cdr3_length: 12; d_call: .; j_call: TRBJ2-7; v_call: TRBV12-3/TRBV12-4; cdr3_aa: CASKVEGYEQYF; cdr3_nt: TGTGCCAGCAAAGTTGAAGGCTACGAGCAGTACTTC
clone_size: few; cdr3_length: 16; d_call: .; j_call: TRBJ2-1; v_call: TRBV9; cdr3_aa: CASSVEGTHLGNEQFF; cdr3_nt: TGTGCCAGCAGCGTAGAAGGGACTCATCTGGGGAATGAGCAGTTCTTC
clone_size: few; cdr3_length: 13; d_call: TRBD1; j_call: TRBJ1-2; v_call: TRBV6-2/TRBV6-3; cdr3_aa: CASTQGGAYGYTF; cdr3_nt: TGTGCCAGCACGCAGGGGGGCGCATATGGCTACACCTTC
clone_size: many; cdr3_length: 8; d_call: .; j_call: TRBJ2-3; v_call: TRBV6-6; cdr3_aa: CAAGTQYF; cdr3_nt: TGTGCCGCGGGTACGCAGTATTTT
clone_size: few; cdr3_length: 19; d_call: .; j_call: TRBJ2-1; v_call: TRBV4-3; cdr3_aa: CASSQENERALSSYNEQFF; cdr3_nt: TGCGCCAGCAGCCAAGAGAACGAGAGAGCCTTAAGCTCCTACAATGAGCAGTTCTTC
clone_size: many; cdr3_length: 14; d_call: TRBD1; j_call: TRBJ2-7; v_call: TRBV7-6; cdr3_aa: CASSPAGGSYEQYF; cdr3_nt: TGTGCCAGCAGCCCGGCAGGGGGATCCTACGAGCAGTACTTC
clone_size: .; cdr3_length: 16; d_call: .; j_call: TRBJ2-7; v_call: TRBV4-3; cdr3_aa: CASSHHAGYGSYEQYF; cdr3_nt: TGCGCCAGCAGCCATCATGCCGGGTATGGGTCCTACGAGCAGTACTTC
clone_size: .; cdr3_length: 18; d_call: .; j_call: TRBJ2-7; v_call: TRBV29-1; cdr3_aa: CSVVGNGGTLGYLYEQYF; cdr3_nt: TGCAGCGTTGTGGGGAATGGTGGCACCCTTGGGTACTTATACGAGCAGTACTTC
clone_size: many; cdr3_length: 16; d_call: TRBD1; j_call: TRBJ2-7; v_call: TRBV28; cdr3_aa: CASSSLGQGARYEQYF; cdr3_nt: TGTGCCAGCAGTTCCCTTGGCCAGGGGGCGCGGTACGAGCAGTACTTC
clone_size: few; cdr3_length: 14; d_call: .; j_call: TRBJ2-1; v_call: TRBV29-1; cdr3_aa: CSVEGLTDYNEQFF; cdr3_nt: TGCAGCGTTGAAGGACTGACAGACTACAATGAGCAGTTCTTC
clone_size: .; cdr3_length: 16; d_call: TRBD2; j_call: TRBJ2-5; v_call: TRBV9; cdr3_aa: CASSAGLVGFQETQYF; cdr3_nt: TGTGCCAGCAGCGCCGGACTAGTCGGGTTCCAAGAGACCCAGTACTTC
clone_size: few; cdr3_length: 16; d_call: TRBD2; j_call: TRBJ2-1; v_call: TRBV6-5; cdr3_aa: CASSRRTSGSNNEQFF; cdr3_nt: TGTGCCAGCAGTCGACGGACTAGCGGGAGCAACAATGAGCAGTTCTTC
clone_size: many; cdr3_length: 15; d_call: .; j_call: TRBJ2-1; v_call: TRBV7-2; cdr3_aa: CASSWTKSSYNEQFF; cdr3_nt: TGTGCCAGCAGCTGGACGAAAAGCTCCTACAATGAGCAGTTCTTC
clone_size: .; cdr3_length: 12; d_call: .; j_call: TRBJ1-2; v_call: TRBV20-1; cdr3_aa: CSAKDMLYGYTF; cdr3_nt: TGCAGTGCTAAGGACATGCTCTATGGCTACACCTTC
clone_size: .; cdr3_length: 14; d_call: .; j_call: TRBJ1-1; v_call: TRBV5-8; cdr3_aa: CASGPGHLNTEAFF; cdr3_nt: TGTGCCAGCGGCCCGGGACATTTGAACACTGAAGCTTTCTTT
clone_size: few; cdr3_length: 14; d_call: TRBD2; j_call: TRBJ2-7; v_call: TRBV12-3/TRBV12-4; cdr3_aa: CASSLSGSFLWQYF; cdr3_nt: TGTGCCAGCAGTTTAAGCGGGAGTTTTTTGTGGCAGTACTTC
clone_size: .; cdr3_length: 15; d_call: .; j_call: TRBJ2-7; v_call: TRBV27; cdr3_aa: CASSSGWGAEYEQYF; cdr3_nt: TGTGCCAGCAGTTCCGGATGGGGGGCCGAATACGAGCAGTACTTC
clone_size: .; cdr3_length: 12; d_call: .; j_call: TRBJ2-7; v_call: TRBV6-2/TRBV6-3; cdr3_aa: CARRTGYYEQYF; cdr3_nt: TGTGCCAGAAGGACGGGTTACTACGAGCAGTACTTC
clone_size: .; cdr3_length: 11; d_call: .; j_call: TRBJ2-1; v_call: TRBV7-2; cdr3_aa: CASSPGNEQFF; cdr3_nt: TGTGCCAGCAGCCCTGGGAATGAGCAGTTCTTC